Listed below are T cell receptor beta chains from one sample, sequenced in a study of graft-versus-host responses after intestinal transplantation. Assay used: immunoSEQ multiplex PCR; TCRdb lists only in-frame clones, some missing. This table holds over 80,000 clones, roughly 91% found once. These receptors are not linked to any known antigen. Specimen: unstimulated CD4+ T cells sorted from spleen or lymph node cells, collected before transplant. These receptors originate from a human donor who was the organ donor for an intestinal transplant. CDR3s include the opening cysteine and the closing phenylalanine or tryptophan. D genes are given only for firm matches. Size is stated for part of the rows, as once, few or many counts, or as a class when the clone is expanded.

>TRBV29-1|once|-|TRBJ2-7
CSVGWTAVSYEQYF
TGCAGCGTTGGTTGGACAGCGGTCTCCTACGAGCAGTACTTC
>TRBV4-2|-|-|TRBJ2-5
CASSPSDATREETQYF
TGTGCCAGCAGCCCCAGCGACGCGACTAGGGAAGAGACCCAGTACTTC
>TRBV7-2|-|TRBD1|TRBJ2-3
CASSLDGTGADTQYF
TGTGCCAGCAGCTTAGATGGGACAGGGGCAGATACGCAGTATTTT
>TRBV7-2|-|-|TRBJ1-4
CASSLAPTLLNEKLFF
TGTGCCAGCAGCTTAGCCCCGACACTTCTAAATGAAAAACTGTTTTTT
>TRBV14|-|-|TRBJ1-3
CASSQDRGSSGNTIYF
TGTGCCAGCAGCCAAGATCGGGGTAGCTCTGGAAACACCATATATTTT
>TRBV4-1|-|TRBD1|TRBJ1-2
CASSLGQGGYGYTF
TGCGCCAGCAGCCTGGGACAGGGGGGCTATGGCTACACCTTC
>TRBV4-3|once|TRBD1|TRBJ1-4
CASSQRQGVNEKLFF
TGCGCCAGCAGCCAAAGACAGGGGGTTAATGAAAAACTGTTTTTT
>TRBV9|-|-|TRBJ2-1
CASSVDGSYLNEQFF
TGTGCCAGCAGCGTAGATGGTAGCTACCTTAATGAGCAGTTCTTC
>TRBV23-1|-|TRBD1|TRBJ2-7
CASSQGTRQGRASYEQYF
TGCGCCAGCAGTCAAGGAACCCGACAGGGCAGAGCCTCCTACGAGCAGTACTTC
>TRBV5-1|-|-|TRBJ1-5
CASSFAQGPQWPQHF
TGCGCCAGCAGCTTCGCCCAGGGCCCGCAGTGGCCCCAGCATTTT
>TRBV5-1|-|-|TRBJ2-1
CASSPYRLAAVGEQFF
TGCGCCAGCAGCCCTTACCGGCTAGCCGCGGTGGGTGAGCAGTTCTTC
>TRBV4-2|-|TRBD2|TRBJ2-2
CASSQGLAGKVATVNTGELFF
TGTGCCAGCAGCCAAGGACTAGCGGGGAAGGTAGCAACGGTGAACACCGGGGAGCTGTTTTTT
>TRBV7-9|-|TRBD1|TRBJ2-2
CASSLPGGDTGELFF
TGTGCCAGCAGCTTGCCAGGGGGCGACACCGGGGAGCTGTTTTTT
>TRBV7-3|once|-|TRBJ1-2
CASSSTLPGGSYGYTF
TGTGCCAGCAGCTCTACACTTCCGGGTGGTAGCTATGGCTACACCTTC
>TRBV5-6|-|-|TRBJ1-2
CASSSNRAYGYTF
TGTGCCAGCAGCTCTAACAGGGCCTATGGCTACACCTTC
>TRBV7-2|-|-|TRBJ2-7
CASSLYSYEQYF
TGTGCCAGCAGCCTGTACTCCTACGAGCAGTACTTC
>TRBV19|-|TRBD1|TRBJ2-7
CASSSYGTGRFYEQYF
TGTGCCAGTAGTTCCTACGGGACAGGGAGATTCTACGAGCAGTACTTC
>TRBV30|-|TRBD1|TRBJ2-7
CASNRGLSSYEQYF
TGTGCCTCTAACAGGGGGCTGAGCTCCTACGAGCAGTACTTC
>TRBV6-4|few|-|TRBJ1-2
CASSETGGYGYTF
TGTGCCAGCAGTGAGACGGGTGGCTATGGCTACACCTTC
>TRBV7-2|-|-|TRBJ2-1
CASSLWPDSLEQFF
TGTGCCAGCAGCTTATGGCCCGACAGTTTAGAGCAGTTCTTC
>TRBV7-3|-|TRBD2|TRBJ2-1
CASSLTGLAGKNEQFF
TGTGCCAGCAGCTTAACTGGGCTAGCGGGGAAGAATGAGCAGTTCTTC
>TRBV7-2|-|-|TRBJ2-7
CASSLHASTIVQYF
TGTGCCAGCAGCCTGCACGCGTCTACGATTGTGCAGTACTTC
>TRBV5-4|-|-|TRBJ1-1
CASRNSPTQVAEAFF
TGTGCCAGCAGAAATTCCCCAACCCAGGTGGCTGAAGCTTTCTTT
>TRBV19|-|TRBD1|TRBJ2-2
CASRDRGLGTGELFF
TGTGCCAGTAGGGACAGGGGGCTGGGCACCGGGGAGCTGTTTTTT
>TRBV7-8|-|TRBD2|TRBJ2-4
CASSLSGGDIQYF
TGTGCCAGCAGCCTCAGTGGGGGGGACATTCAGTACTTC
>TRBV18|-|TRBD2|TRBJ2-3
CASSPGLADTQYF
TGTGCCAGCTCACCCGGACTAGCAGATACGCAGTATTTT
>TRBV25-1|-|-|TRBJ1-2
CASSESGLGARGYTF
TGTGCCAGCAGTGAATCAGGCCTGGGGGCTCGAGGCTACACCTTC
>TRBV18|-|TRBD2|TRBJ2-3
CASSPKTSGDTQYF
TGTGCCAGCTCACCGAAGACTAGCGGAGATACGCAGTATTTT